These 19 T cell receptor beta chains share one sample of origin, sequenced in a study of shared clonotypes between healthy human individuals. Naive-designated CD8 cells lacked CD45RO, were positively enriched for CCR7, and omitted terminally differentiated effector memory CD45RA+ cells. TCRdb's copy holds only in-frame clones and misses some; the assay was immunoSEQ multiplex PCR. The sample carries 1.5 million to 2.5 million clones, roughly 94% recorded once. Material: naive CD8+ T cells sorted from blood. These receptors all come from a young man in good health.

The CDR3 loop is CATGPSASYNEQFF. The CDR3 nucleotides read TGTGCCACCGGCCCCTCGGCCTCCTACAATGAGCAGTTCTTC. The gene calls are TRBV15 and TRBJ2-1; D not resolved. The CDR3 is 14 amino acids. The germline V gene has CDR1 LNHNV and CDR2 YYDKDF (reference sequence). The V and J ends lost 8 bases and 0 bases respectively, with 11 bases between them.

This chain uses TRBV6-5 with TRBJ2-3; no clear D gene. The germline V and J ends were trimmed by 6 bases and 2 bases, with 12 bases remaining between them. CDR3 length equals 14 residues. Germline CDR1 is MNHEY and CDR2 is SVGAGI. CDR3 loop: CASRDHILTDTQYF. The CDR3 DNA sequence: TGTGCCAGCAGGGACCATATCCTCACAGATACGCAGTATTTT.

The CDR3 DNA reads as TGTGCCAGCAGCCCGGTACTAGCGGCCTCCTACAATGAGCAGTTCTTC. Protein sequence: CASSPVLAASYNEQFF. The V and J genes are TRBV5-4 and TRBJ2-1, with 8 bases lining up with TRBD2. Germline V gene sequence: CDR1 SGHNT, CDR2 YYREEE (reference sequence). The ends lost 4 bases at V and 0 bases at J; junction bases unmatched: 6. This CDR3 contains 16 residues.

The chain has TRBV2 and TRBJ2-1, with D unresolved. Germline V gives CDR1 SNHLY, CDR2 FYNNEI. The CDR3 contains 15 residues. The V end lost 5 bases, the J end lost 1 base, and 12 bases lay between the germline ends. The CDR3 loop is CASSPWNGSYNEQFF. DNA for the CDR3: TGTGCCAGCAGTCCCTGGAACGGATCCTACAATGAGCAGTTCTTC.

The chain combines TRBV5-8 with TRBJ2-1; D is ambiguous. In germline, CDR1 is SGHTS, CDR2 YDEGEE. Trimming cost V 2 bases and J 6 bases, with 12 bases left between them. The CDR3 is made up of 14 amino acids. The CDR3 sequence is CASSFPTDPNEQFF. The DNA of the CDR3 is TGTGCCAGCAGCTTCCCCACCGACCCCAATGAGCAGTTCTTC.

The chain recombines TRBV9 with TRBJ2-7; D gene unclear. This CDR3 contains 14 residues. V gave up 4 bases and J gave up 2 bases, with 13 bases separating them. Germline CDR1 reads SGDLS; CDR2 reads YYNGEE. This chain's CDR3 is CASSPFDRTYEQYF. Written as DNA, the CDR3 is TGTGCCAGCAGCCCCTTTGATCGGACCTACGAGCAGTACTTC.

The CDR3 here is CASSLAAGGFDEQFF. CDR3 sequence (DNA): TGTGCCAGCAGCTTAGCGGCGGGAGGTTTCGATGAGCAGTTCTTC. This rearrangement joins TRBV7-9 to TRBJ2-1; TRBD2 aligns across 8 bases. The germline gives CDR1 SEHNR, CDR2 FQNEAQ (reference sequence). The trim removed 0 bases at V and 8 bases at J, leaving 6 bases unmatched. The CDR3 runs 15 residues.

About this clone: The sample contains more than one DNA sequence encoding this CDR3. This chain uses TRBV5-4 with TRBJ2-3, with no clear D. CDR3 size: 14 residues. V was shortened by 2 bases and J by 0 bases, with 7 bases between the two germline ends. Germline values: CDR1 SGHNT, CDR2 YYREEE (reference sequence). The CDR3 protein is CASSFRGSTDTQYF. The CDR3 DNA sequence: TGTGCCAGCAGCTTTCGAGGTAGCACAGATACGCAGTATTTT.

This clone was detected only once. The chain combines TRBV4-3 with TRBJ1-2, with unresolved D. Trimming took off 5 bases at V and 0 bases at J, with 16 bases between the two ends. Germline V gene data show CDR1 as LGHNA and CDR2 as YSLEER. The CDR3 consists of 16 residues. The CDR3 sequence: CASSEGFTGTNYGYTF. DNA of the CDR3: TGCGCCAGCAGCGAGGGCTTCACCGGGACTAACTATGGCTACACCTTC.

The chain employs TRBV7-9 and TRBJ2-1; TRBD2 is a possible D gene (5 bases). V was shortened by 4 bases and J by 2 bases, with 18 bases between the two germline ends. CDR1 is SEHNR and CDR2 is FQNEAQ in the germline V gene (reference sequence). The CDR3 has 17 residues. As DNA, the CDR3 is TGTGCCAGCAGCTCCGCCCCGAGGGATTTCGCCTACAATGAGCAGTTCTTC. It is translated as CASSSAPRDFAYNEQFF. Drawing the rest from reference TRBV7-9 and TRBJ2-1, the complete variable domain is DTGVSQNPRHKITKRGQNVTFRCDPISEHNRLYWYRQTLGQGPEFLTYFQNEAQLEKSRLLSDRFSAERPKGSFSTLEIQRTEQGDSAMYLCASSSAPRDFAYNEQFFGPGTRLTVL.

V usage is TRBV4-3 and J usage is TRBJ2-1, with 7 bases aligning to TRBD2. Germline V gene lookup returns CDR1 LGHNA and CDR2 YSLEER. The CDR3 is 14 amino acids. The V segment lost 0 bases and the J segment 9 bases; nucleotides outside the gene matches: 5. CDR3 bases: TGCGCCAGCAGCCAAGATTCCACGGGGGGTGAGCAGTTCTTC. Protein product: CASSQDSTGGEQFF.

This chain links TRBV5-6 with TRBJ2-7, with 10 nucleotides matching TRBD1. V lost 3 bases to trimming and J lost 6 bases; unmatched junction nucleotides: 6. The CDR3 is made up of 14 amino acids. Per the germline V gene, CDR1 is SGHDT and CDR2 is YYEEEE. In DNA form, the CDR3 reads TGTGCCAGCAGCTCCGGGACAGGGGTGGGCGAGCAGTACTTC. Protein product: CASSSGTGVGEQYF.

The chain is built from TRBV5-6 and TRBJ2-3, with TRBD2 matching 11 bases. V lost 4 bases to trimming and J lost 2 bases; unmatched junction nucleotides: 9. In germline, CDR1 is SGHDT, CDR2 YYEEEE. The CDR3 is 17 residues long. The CDR3: CASSLTTSGSYTDTQYF. CDR3 sequence (DNA): TGTGCCAGCAGCCTGACTACTAGCGGGAGTTACACAGATACGCAGTATTTT.

The chain carries TRBV11-2 and TRBJ2-1; D unresolved. The CDR3 spans 15 residues. Trimming left V 1 base short and J 4 bases short, with 11 bases between. CDR1 and CDR2 from the germline V gene are SGHAT and FQNNGV. The CDR3 spells CASSLAVVPYNEQFF. DNA of the CDR3: TGTGCCAGCAGCTTAGCGGTAGTCCCTTACAATGAGCAGTTCTTC.

The chain combines TRBV6-4 with TRBJ2-2; 9 bases agree with TRBD2. CDR1 and CDR2 from the germline V gene are MRHNA and SNTAGT. CDR3 length: 15 residues. The V gene end was trimmed by 4 bases and the J gene end by 5 bases; junction bases not matched to a gene: 5. The CDR3 is CASSVLAGRTGELFF. The CDR3 DNA follows: TGTGCCAGCAGTGTTCTAGCGGGAAGAACCGGGGAGCTGTTTTTT.

This chain's CDR3 is CASSEAGQFIHEQYF. CDR3 sequence (DNA): TGTGCCAGCAGTGAAGCGGGGCAGTTCATCCACGAGCAGTACTTC. The chain joins TRBV6-1 to TRBJ2-7; D may be TRBD1 (5 bases). Germline CDR1 and CDR2: MNHNS and SASEGT. This CDR3 has 15 amino acids. Trimming took off 0 bases at V and 5 bases at J, with 14 bases between the two ends.

This chain joins TRBV5-6 and TRBJ2-7, with a tentative D call TRBD1 (6 bases). Trimming took off 5 bases at V and 5 bases at J, with 20 bases between the two ends. Germline CDR1 reads SGHDT; CDR2 reads YYEEEE. CDR3 length: 15 residues. CDR3 sequence reads: CASRPGWQGNNEQYF. DNA for the CDR3: TGTGCCAGCAGACCAGGCTGGCAGGGGAACAACGAGCAGTACTTC.

This sequence joins TRBV7-8 and TRBJ2-1; D remains unclear. From germline, CDR1 is SGHVS and CDR2 FQNEAQ. This CDR3 comprises 13 residues. V was clipped by 3 bases and J by 4 bases, with 7 bases between them. CDR3 in amino acids: CASSLDKYNEQFF. CDR3 DNA: TGTGCCAGCAGCTTGGATAAATACAATGAGCAGTTCTTC.

This chain joins TRBV5-1 and TRBJ2-2, with D possibly called TRBD1 or TRBD2 (5 bases each). The CDR3 extends over 15 amino acids. Germline V lookup: CDR1 SGHRS, CDR2 YFSETQ. V dropped 4 bases and J dropped 1 base, with 11 bases sitting between them. The CDR3 here is CASSTGTMNTGELFF. CDR3 bases: TGCGCCAGCAGCACCGGGACGATGAACACCGGGGAGCTGTTTTTT. Variable domain in full (rest from reference TRBV5-1 and TRBJ2-2): KAGVTQTPRYLIKTRGQQVTLSCSPISGHRSVSWYQQTPGQGLQFLFEYFSETQRNKGNFPGRFSGRQFSNSRSEMNVSTLELGDSALYLCASSTGTMNTGELFFGEGSRLTVL.